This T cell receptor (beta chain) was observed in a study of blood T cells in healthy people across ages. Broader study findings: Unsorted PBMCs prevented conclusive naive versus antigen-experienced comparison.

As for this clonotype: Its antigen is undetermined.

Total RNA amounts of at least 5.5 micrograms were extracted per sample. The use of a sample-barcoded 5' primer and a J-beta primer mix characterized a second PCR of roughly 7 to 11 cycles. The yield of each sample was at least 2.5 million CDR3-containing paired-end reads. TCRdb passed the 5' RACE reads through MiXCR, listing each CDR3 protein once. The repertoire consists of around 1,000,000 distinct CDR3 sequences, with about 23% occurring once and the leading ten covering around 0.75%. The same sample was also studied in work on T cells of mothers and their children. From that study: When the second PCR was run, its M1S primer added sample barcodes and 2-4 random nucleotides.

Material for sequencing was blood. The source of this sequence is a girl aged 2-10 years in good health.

CDR3 in amino acids: CASRGGGVRELFF. The DNA of the CDR3 is TGTGCCAGTAGGGGGGGCGGAGTCAGGGAGCTGTTTTTT. The chain is built from TRBV19 and TRBJ2-2; D possibly matches TRBD1 or TRBD2 (6 bases each). Trimming shortened V by 6 bases and J by 9 bases, and 14 bases separated the two germline ends. Germline V gene data show CDR1 as LNHDA and CDR2 as SQIVND (reference sequence). CDR3 length equals 13 residues.